This is a list of T cell receptor beta chains from one sample in a study of PD-1 blockade in classical Hodgkin lymphoma. Clones were read by immunoSEQ multiplex PCR, and TCRdb kept only the in-frame ones, dropping some. Here the sample spans several thousand clones, 80% to 85% being singletons. The material was CD4+ T cells from blood, obtained at baseline. The receptor source for this set is a human donor with classical Hodgkin lymphoma. Both conserved end residues are part of each CDR3. Fields, in order: J gene, V gene, clone size, D gene, CDR3 DNA, CDR3 protein. A D gene is named only where the DNA matches it firmly. Only some rows state a clone size, as once, few, many or a class for expanded clones.

j_call: TRBJ1-1; v_call: TRBV9; clone_size: few; d_call: NA; cdr3_nt: TGTGCCAGCAGCGTGGCCTTCGGACGGTTGAACACTGAAGCTTTCTTT; cdr3_aa: CASSVAFGRLNTEAFF
j_call: TRBJ2-1; v_call: TRBV19; clone_size: NA; d_call: NA; cdr3_nt: TGTGCCAGTAGTACCTACAGCGAGGGTGAGCAGTTCTTC; cdr3_aa: CASSTYSEGEQFF
j_call: TRBJ1-5; v_call: TRBV7-2; clone_size: NA; d_call: NA; cdr3_nt: TGTGCCAGCAGCCTCCAAGGGTATAGCAATCAGCCCCAGCATTTT; cdr3_aa: CASSLQGYSNQPQHF
j_call: TRBJ1-4; v_call: TRBV5-4; clone_size: NA; d_call: NA; cdr3_nt: TGTGCCAGCAGCCGAAGGGCTGGAACTAATGAAAAACTGTTTTTT; cdr3_aa: CASSRRAGTNEKLFF
j_call: TRBJ2-7; v_call: TRBV11-2; clone_size: NA; d_call: NA; cdr3_nt: TGTGCCAGCACGGGGGCCCGGCTCGGGGAGCAGTACTTC; cdr3_aa: CASTGARLGEQYF
j_call: TRBJ1-4; v_call: TRBV4-1; clone_size: NA; d_call: NA; cdr3_nt: TGCGCCAGCAGCCAAGAAGGGCAGGGCAGGAAACTGTTTTTT; cdr3_aa: CASSQEGQGRKLFF
j_call: TRBJ2-7; v_call: TRBV27; clone_size: NA; d_call: NA; cdr3_nt: TGTGCCAGCAGTTTAAGGTGGGGATACGAGCAGTACTTC; cdr3_aa: CASSLRWGYEQYF
j_call: TRBJ2-6; v_call: TRBV5-1; clone_size: few; d_call: TRBD2; cdr3_nt: TGCGCCAGCAGCTTGGGGGGCGGGAGTTCCGGGGCCAACGTCCTGACTTTC; cdr3_aa: CASSLGGGSSGANVLTF
j_call: TRBJ2-2; v_call: TRBV19; clone_size: NA; d_call: NA; cdr3_nt: TGTGCCAGTAGTCCGGACGCCAGAGGGAACACCGGGGAGCTGTTTTTT; cdr3_aa: CASSPDARGNTGELFF
j_call: TRBJ2-6; v_call: TRBV6-1; clone_size: NA; d_call: NA; cdr3_nt: TGTGCCAGCAGTAGACAGGTCTCTGGGGCCAACGTCCTGACTTTC; cdr3_aa: CASSRQVSGANVLTF
j_call: TRBJ2-7; v_call: TRBV25-1; clone_size: NA; d_call: TRBD2; cdr3_nt: TGTGCCAGCAGTGGGCTAGCGGGAGCCTACGAGCAGTACTTC; cdr3_aa: CASSGLAGAYEQYF
j_call: TRBJ2-7; v_call: TRBV7-6; clone_size: NA; d_call: NA; cdr3_nt: TGTGCCAGCAGCCGGACCCTCTACGAGCAGTACTTC; cdr3_aa: CASSRTLYEQYF
j_call: TRBJ2-5; v_call: TRBV7-8; clone_size: NA; d_call: NA; cdr3_nt: TGTGCCAGCAGCGTCGCAACTAGCTTTTCTGTTTCTGGAGAGACCCAGTACTTC; cdr3_aa: CASSVATSFSVSGETQYF
j_call: TRBJ2-7; v_call: TRBV18; clone_size: NA; d_call: TRBD1; cdr3_nt: TGTGCCAGCTCATCCAACAGGGGGCTGTACGAGCAGTACTTC; cdr3_aa: CASSSNRGLYEQYF
j_call: TRBJ1-5; v_call: TRBV6-1; clone_size: NA; d_call: NA; cdr3_nt: TGTGCCAGCAGTTCGGTACCTAGTCAGCCCCAGCATTTT; cdr3_aa: CASSSVPSQPQHF
j_call: TRBJ1-1; v_call: TRBV19; clone_size: NA; d_call: NA; cdr3_nt: TGTGCCAGCGGAATAAGGTATGGTCTGTTCACTGAAGCTTTCTTT; cdr3_aa: CASGIRYGLFTEAFF
j_call: TRBJ1-5; v_call: TRBV6-6; clone_size: NA; d_call: NA; cdr3_nt: TGTGCCAGCACCCGGAGGGATCAGCCCCAGCATTTT; cdr3_aa: CASTRRDQPQHF
j_call: TRBJ2-7; v_call: TRBV5-1; clone_size: once; d_call: NA; cdr3_nt: TGCGCCAGCAGCCCGTCTAGGCTCGAGCAGTACTTC; cdr3_aa: CASSPSRLEQYF
j_call: TRBJ1-1; v_call: TRBV6-1; clone_size: few; d_call: NA; cdr3_nt: TGTGCCAGCAGCCGGATGAACACTGAAGCTTTCTTT; cdr3_aa: CASSRMNTEAFF
j_call: TRBJ1-5; v_call: TRBV27; clone_size: NA; d_call: TRBD1; cdr3_nt: TGTGCCAGCAGTCCAGGGACAGGTGTACGCAATCAGCCCCAGCATTTT; cdr3_aa: CASSPGTGVRNQPQHF
j_call: TRBJ1-2; v_call: TRBV13; clone_size: large; d_call: NA; cdr3_nt: TGTGCCAGCAGCTTTTTTAGGTTGGACTATGGCTACACCTTC; cdr3_aa: CASSFFRLDYGYTF
j_call: TRBJ2-7; v_call: TRBV19; clone_size: NA; d_call: TRBD1; cdr3_nt: TGTGCCAGTAGTCCAGGGACAGGGACTAACGAGCAGTACTTC; cdr3_aa: CASSPGTGTNEQYF